The 27 T cell receptor beta chains below come from one sample, sequenced in a study of blood T cells in healthy people across ages. Together with a sample-barcoded 5' primer, a J-beta primer mix was included in a second PCR lasting about 7 to 12 cycles. TCRdb redid the calling of the 5' RACE reads with MiXCR, one entry per CDR3 protein. The sample carries some 710,000 distinct CDR3 sequences, 22% recorded once. The sample comprised blood. These receptors were collected from an older man in good health.

The rearrangement uses TRBV20-1 and TRBJ2-7, with D unresolved. V was trimmed by 1 base and J by 7 bases, leaving 14 bases between them. The CDR3 runs 13 residues. The germline V gene encodes CDR1 DFQATT and CDR2 SNEGSKA (reference sequence). The CDR3 region has the DNA TGCAGTGCTAGAGGCTCCGAAAGGTTGGAGCAGTACTTC. Its translation: CSARGSERLEQYF.

A note on this clonotype: Possible read error: a much larger clone is one base away. The final CDR3 position lacks the conserved phenylalanine or tryptophan, pointing to a likely read error. The rearrangement uses TRBV6-5 and TRBJ2-2; 7 bases match TRBD1. CDR1 is MNHEY, CDR2 SVGAGI, per germline. The CDR3 runs to 16 residues. J was trimmed by 1 base and V by 4 bases; bases with no gene match: 6. The CDR3 sequence: CASSSLWTGNTGELFS. CDR3 coding DNA: TGTGCCAGCAGTTCGCTTTGGACAGGGAACACCGGGGAGCTGTTTTCT.

This chain joins TRBV20-1 and TRBJ2-5, with D perhaps TRBD2 (5 bases). V was clipped by 0 bases and J by 2 bases, with 10 bases between them. Germline values: CDR1 DFQATT, CDR2 SNEGSKA (reference sequence). The CDR3 spans 14 residues. CDR3 sequence: CSARDAIAQETQYF. Here the CDR3 DNA reads TGCAGTGCTAGAGACGCCATAGCGCAAGAGACCCAGTACTTC.

This clonotype was counted many times. The chain carries TRBV12-3 or TRBV12-4 and TRBJ2-2; D unclear. V shed 2 bases and J shed 3 bases, with 4 bases lying between them. CDR3 length: 13 residues. The CDR3 protein is CASSLQDTGELFF. CDR3 in DNA: TGTGCCAGCAGTTTACAGGACACCGGGGAGCTGTTTTTT.

This clonotype has a handful of counts. DNA for the CDR3: TGTGCCAGCAGTCCCCGGGACCCTCAATACAATGAGCAGTTCTTC. It yields the protein CASSPRDPQYNEQFF. The chain carries TRBV12-3 or TRBV12-4 and TRBJ2-1, with D perhaps assigned TRBD1 or TRBD2 (5 bases each). Trimming took off 5 bases at V and 4 bases at J, with 15 bases between the two ends. The CDR3 runs 15 residues.

This clonotype was found a few times. The chain combines TRBV11-2 with TRBJ2-5; D is unclear. Trimming removed 3 bases from V and 2 bases from J, with 7 bases in between. The germline gives CDR1 SGHAT, CDR2 FQNNGV. CDR3 size: 13 residues. The CDR3 sequence: CASSFQFQETQYF. Written as DNA, the CDR3 is TGTGCCAGCAGCTTCCAGTTTCAAGAGACCCAGTACTTC.

The V gene is TRBV7-9, the J gene TRBJ2-5; no definite D call. Germline V gene lookup returns CDR1 SEHNR and CDR2 FQNEAQ (reference sequence). The ends were cut back, 7 bases at V and 3 bases at J, with 15 bases in the middle. This CDR3 is built from 14 residues. CDR3 in amino acids: CASTTTKTEETQYF. As DNA, the CDR3 is TGTGCCAGCACCACGACGAAAACGGAAGAGACCCAGTACTTC.

The rearrangement uses TRBV14 and TRBJ2-7; no definite D call. CDR1 and CDR2 (germline): SGHDN, FVKESK. The CDR3 loop spans 13 amino acids. Trimming stripped 1 base from V and 7 bases from J, with 11 bases between. DNA for the CDR3: TGTGCCAGCAGCCAAGTGTGGTCCTCAGAGCAGTACTTC. This codes for CASSQVWSSEQYF. The full variable domain, in which reference TRBV14 and TRBJ2-7 provide the parts outside the CDR3, is EAGVTQFPSHSVIEKGQTVTLRCDPISGHDNLYWYRRVMGKEIKFLLHFVKESKQDESGMPNNRFLAERTGGTYSTLKVQPAELEDSGVYFCASSQVWSSEQYFGPGTRLTVT.

The chain links TRBV30 to TRBJ2-1; D is uncertain. CDR1 is GTSNPN and CDR2 is SVGIG in the germline V gene (reference sequence). CDR3 length: 11 residues. Trimming shortened V by 4 bases and J by 6 bases, and 7 bases separated the two germline ends. CDR3 region: CAWKLFNEQFF. CDR3 nucleotides: TGTGCCTGGAAACTTTTCAATGAGCAGTTCTTC.

The table lists this clonotype with many counts. The J gene is TRBJ2-5, the V gene TRBV12-3 or TRBV12-4; 12 positions agree with TRBD2. This CDR3 is built from 16 residues. Trimming took 3 bases from V and 4 from J; bases not matched to a gene: 6. The CDR3 nucleotides are TGTGCCAGCAGTTTCCCTCTAGCGGGGGGGCTAGAGACCCAGTACTTC. Translating it yields CASSFPLAGGLETQYF.

Concerning this clonotype itself: The CDR3 carries no conserved terminal phenylalanine or tryptophan, so it likely arises from a read error. J is TRBJ2-6 and V is TRBV5-1, with 8 nucleotides matching TRBD1. The CDR3 totals 18 residues. Germline V gene sequence: CDR1 SGHRS, CDR2 YFSETQ. V lost 4 bases, J lost 0 bases, and 9 bases stayed unmatched. The CDR3 is CASSITRDRTSGANVLTY. CDR3 DNA sequence: TGCGCCAGCAGCATTACAAGGGACAGGACCTCTGGGGCCAACGTCCTGACTTAC.

The chain couples TRBV20-1 to TRBJ2-1; TRBD2 matches at 11 bases. The ends lost 3 bases at V and 1 base at J; junction bases unmatched: 8. The CDR3 length is 17 residues. The germline CDR1 and CDR2 sequences are DFQATT and SNEGSKA (reference sequence). CDR3 sequence (DNA): TGCAGTGCTAGGGATCGTAGCGGGGGGGAATCCTACAATGAGCAGTTCTTC. This gives the protein CSARDRSGGESYNEQFF.

V is TRBV28 and J is TRBJ1-2, with D uncertain. V gave up 2 bases and J gave up 7 bases, with 20 bases separating them. The length of the CDR3 is 16 residues. The germline CDR1 and CDR2 sequences are MDHEN and SYDVKM. The CDR3 is CASSLKGFPGRSGYTF. The CDR3 coding sequence is TGTGCCAGCAGTTTAAAGGGATTCCCAGGTCGGTCTGGCTACACCTTC.

This clonotype appeared a few times. The chain couples TRBV20-1 to TRBJ1-4; the match to TRBD1 covers 9 bases. Germline values: CDR1 DFQATT, CDR2 SNEGSKA (reference sequence). The CDR3 has 14 residues. Trimming took 5 bases from V and 7 from J; bases not matched to a gene: 8. The CDR3, as DNA: TGCAGTGCTGTCCCCGGGACAGGGATTGAAAAACTGTTTTTT. It codes for CSAVPGTGIEKLFF.

CDR3 sequence reads: CASSVQPGGGADTQYF. The CDR3 bases are TGTGCCAGCAGCGTTCAACCAGGGGGCGGCGCAGATACGCAGTATTTT. The genes are TRBV9 and TRBJ2-3; the match to TRBD1 covers 8 bases. V lost 2 bases, J lost 4 bases, and 9 bases stayed unmatched. Germline V CDR1 and CDR2: SGDLS, YYNGEE. CDR3 length equals 16 residues.

This chain uses TRBV6-6 with TRBJ2-3; D is possibly TRBD1 (6 bases). The V gene's germline CDR1 is MNHNY and CDR2 SVGAGI (reference sequence). Between the trimmed V and J ends, which lost 5 bases and 2 bases, there was a span of 11 bases. The CDR3 runs 14 residues. The CDR3 nucleotides read TGTGCCAGCAGTATGGGACAAGACACAGATACGCAGTATTTT. Its translation: CASSMGQDTDTQYF.

The genes are TRBV7-9 and TRBJ1-2; no reliable D call. Trimming pared 0 bases from V and 0 bases from J, leaving 11 bases between. Germline V lookup: CDR1 SEHNR, CDR2 FQNEAQ (reference sequence). CDR3 length equals 16 residues. The CDR3 loop is CASSLATAEANYGYTF. The CDR3 DNA reads as TGTGCCAGCAGCTTAGCGACTGCGGAGGCTAACTATGGCTACACCTTC.

This clonotype was observed a handful of times. The chain couples TRBV29-1 to TRBJ2-5; D uncertain. Trimming shortened V by 4 bases and J by 2 bases, and 8 bases separated the two germline ends. The CDR3 runs 12 residues. Germline V gene data show CDR1 as SQVTM and CDR2 as ANQGSEA. CDR3 amino acids: CSVGRQQETQYF. CDR3 bases: TGCAGCGTTGGAAGGCAGCAAGAGACCCAGTACTTC.

V and J are TRBV7-7 and TRBJ1-3; D perhaps matches TRBD1 (6 bases). CDR1 and CDR2 (germline): SSHAT, FNYEAQ (reference sequence). This CDR3 contains 15 residues. Trimming shortened V by 0 bases and J by 4 bases, and 10 bases separated the two germline ends. CDR3 amino acids: CASSLAQGTGNTIYF. The CDR3 DNA reads TGTGCCAGCAGCTTAGCACAAGGGACAGGAAACACCATATATTTT.

The chain couples TRBV21-1 to TRBJ1-4; the table calls TRBD1, which could not be checked here. TRBV21-1 is designated a pseudogene. The CDR3 contains 19 residues. The CDR3 loop reads CASSKWGALGSATNEKLFF. In DNA form, the CDR3 reads TGTGCCAGCAGCAAATGGGGGGCCTTGGGATCTGCAACTAATGAAAAACTGTTTTTT.

This clonotype has only a few counts. The genes are TRBV4-3 and TRBJ1-2; TRBD1 agrees at 11 bases. CDR1 and CDR2 from the germline V gene are LGHNA and YSLEER. V was clipped by 0 bases and J by 4 bases; unmatched bases: 4. There are 16 residues in the CDR3. The CDR3 here is CASSQDRDRGSYGYTF. CDR3 DNA: TGCGCCAGCAGCCAAGACCGGGACAGGGGGTCCTATGGCTACACCTTC.

There are many counts of this clonotype. The chain links TRBV7-2 to TRBJ2-7, with D perhaps TRBD1 or TRBD2 (5 bases each). Germline assignment: CDR1 SGHTA and CDR2 FQGNSA. This CDR3 contains 13 residues. Trimming pared 5 bases from V and 4 bases from J, leaving 12 bases between. The DNA of the CDR3 is TGTGCCAGCAGCCGGGACCGGACGTACGAGCAGTACTTC. This gives the protein CASSRDRTYEQYF.

This clonotype appeared a few times. This sequence joins TRBV6-6 and TRBJ1-2; TRBD1 is a possible D gene (5 bases). The germline gives CDR1 MNHNY, CDR2 SVGAGI (reference sequence). The CDR3 consists of 14 residues. V gave up 7 bases and J gave up 3 bases, with 15 bases separating them. Here the CDR3 DNA reads TGTGCCAGCAACCTCAAGGGGTACGACTATGGCTACACCTTC. As protein: CASNLKGYDYGYTF.

A remark on this clonotype: In this CDR3 the conserved last residue, phenylalanine or tryptophan, is missing, so a read error is likely. The chain uses TRBV29-1 and TRBJ1-1; TRBD1 matches 7 bases. V lost 7 bases and J lost 2; bases outside the gene matches: 16. The CDR3 sequence is 16 residues long. Germline values: CDR1 SQVTM, CDR2 ANQGSEA. Here the CDR3 reads CSGHRGIGVGNTEAFL. CDR3 in DNA: TGCAGCGGCCACAGGGGAATTGGAGTAGGTAACACTGAAGCTTTCCTT.

The chain employs TRBV7-9 and TRBJ2-7; perhaps TRBD2 as D (6 bases). Germline V gene lookup returns CDR1 SEHNR and CDR2 FQNEAQ (reference sequence). Trimming removed 5 bases from V and 1 base from J, with 18 bases in between. CDR3 length equals 16 residues. The CDR3 sequence is CASSALEDYPSYEQYF. Written as DNA, the CDR3 is TGTGCCAGCAGCGCATTGGAGGACTATCCTTCCTACGAGCAGTACTTC.

This clonotype showed up just a few times. The genes are TRBV5-1 and TRBJ2-5; 9 bases line up with TRBD1. The DNA end lines up better with TRBJ2-1; the J call may be wrong. Germline CDR1 is SGHRS and CDR2 is YFSETQ. CDR3 length: 13 amino acids. CDR3 residues: CASYNRGPGEQFF. DNA of the CDR3: TGCGCCAGTTACAACAGGGGGCCGGGTGAGCAGTTCTTC.

The CDR3 sequence is CASNQLDRGSGYTF. The CDR3 nucleotides are TGTGCCAGCAACCAACTCGACAGGGGCTCTGGCTACACCTTC. The chain has TRBV6-2 or TRBV6-3 and TRBJ1-2; 8 nucleotides agree with TRBD1. Germline CDR1 reads MNHEY; CDR2 reads SVGEGT. This CDR3 has 14 amino acids. Trimming took 7 bases from V and 7 from J; bases not matched to a gene: 11.